The clone carrying this T cell receptor (beta chain) was detected ten times or more. Its antigen is still unknown. The data were obtained in a study of CD8 T cells in ankylosing spondylitis. Using quantitative 5'-RACE with molecular barcodes, the authors made TCR beta libraries. TCRdb reprocessed the 5' RACE reads with MiXCR, giving one entry per CDR3 protein. The sample has approximately 100,000 distinct CDR3 sequences, nearly 25% seen once. The CDR3 is 17 residues long. The V and J ends lost 3 bases and 0 bases, in that order; junction bases with no gene match: 11. The V gene's germline CDR1 is DFQATT and CDR2 SNEGSKA (reference sequence). Whole-study results and caveats: Some motif variants were previously reported in reactive arthritis synovial fluid and blood.

Material for sequencing was synovial fluid, either unsorted or a sorted T cell fraction (not recorded which). This sequence joins TRBV20-1 and TRBJ2-1; TRBD2 matches at 7 bases. The origin of this receptor is a male donor with ankylosing spondylitis. CDR3 amino acids: CSARGGSGSTSYNEQFF. CDR3 in DNA: TGCAGTGCTAGGGGGGGTAGCGGGTCTACCTCCTACAATGAGCAGTTCTTC.